This TCR beta chain was sequenced during a study of CXCR3-negative and CXCR3-positive naive CD8 T cells. Study-wide results and limits: Comparably high diversity was seen in both naive subsets, and much lower diversity in memory CD8+ cells. With respect to TRBV-TRBJ usage, naive CXCR3-negative and CXCR3-positive cells were similar; memory differed.

With UMI labels, 5' RACE was used to prepare the TRB cDNA libraries. After re-calling the 5' RACE reads, TCRdb lists one entry per CDR3 protein, DNA absent. Its listing shows tens of thousands of distinct CDR3 sequences. Note on this clonotype: What it binds is not known.

Sample: naive CXCR3- CD8+ T cells from blood. The subset denotes: CD45RO-CCR7+CD27+CD95- naive CD8+ T cells lacking CXCR3 (TNR3-). This receptor was obtained from a human donor in good health. Some clones in this sample may be carry-over from other donors' samples.

CDR3: CASHFNPGTSGGLSTDTQYF. The rearrangement links TRBV28 to TRBJ2-3; absent DNA, TCRdb's TRBD2 call cannot be checked. Germline-derived CDR1 and CDR2 are MDHEN and SYDVKM. The CDR3 spans 20 residues.